The 2 T cell receptor beta chains below were found in one sample sequenced in a study of CD8 T cells in Susac syndrome. The authors reverse transcribed roughly 0.5 to 1 ug RNA with random hexamers. TCRdb reprocessed the immunoSEQ multiplex PCR reads with MiXCR, giving one entry per CDR3 protein. The repertoire has about 110,000 distinct CDR3 sequences, 94% of them found once; the top ten carry around 0.41%. The specimen sequenced was CD8+ T cells from PBMCs. These receptors were obtained from a human donor with Susac syndrome.

The V gene is TRBV7-9, the J gene TRBJ2-7; D gene ambiguous. The V and J ends lost 1 base and 1 base respectively, with 20 bases between them. This CDR3 is 18 amino acids long. Germline CDR1 is SEHNR and CDR2 is FQNEAQ (reference sequence). In nucleotides, the CDR3 is TGTGCCAGCAGCTTAGGGGATTCGGGTAATACCTTATCCTACGAGCAGTACTTC. This sequence encodes CASSLGDSGNTLSYEQYF.

V is TRBV14 and J is TRBJ1-2, with 7 bases matching TRBD1. Germline V gene sequence: CDR1 SGHDN, CDR2 FVKESK. Trimming at V came to 1 base and at J to 4 bases, leaving 6 bases not matched to a gene. The CDR3 loop spans 15 amino acids. DNA for the CDR3: TGTGCCAGCAGCCAAGTCAGGGGGGACATCTATGGCTACACCTTC. Translating gives CASSQVRGDIYGYTF.